The 4 T cell receptor beta chains below all came from one sample that was sequenced in a study of control samples from healthy donors and cancer patients. Method: immunoSEQ multiplex PCR; TCRdb's copy keeps in-frame clones and lacks some. The sample shows around 100,000 clones, roughly 88% of them seen only once. What was sequenced was blood. The receptors were gathered from a man younger than 40 in good health.

This clone was recorded once. V and J are TRBV12-5 and TRBJ2-3, with 9 bases that match TRBD2. Trimming took 0 bases from V and 2 from J; bases not matched to a gene: 9. Germline V lookup: CDR1 LGHNT, CDR2 FRNRAP. This CDR3 contains 18 residues. CDR3 in amino acids: CASGLVRDGTSSTDTQYF. CDR3 nucleotides: TGTGCTAGTGGTTTGGTGCGGGACGGGACTAGCTCCACAGATACGCAGTATTTT.

The rearrangement links TRBV27 to TRBJ2-3; D is perhaps TRBD2 (5 bases). The V end was cut by 4 bases, the J end by 3 bases, with 11 bases between. Per germline, CDR1 MNHEY and CDR2 SMNVEV (reference sequence). The CDR3 contains 14 residues. The CDR3 region has the DNA TGTGCCAGCAGTTCCCCGGGAAGTACAGATACGCAGTATTTT. Translated: CASSSPGSTDTQYF.

The J gene is TRBJ1-4, the V gene TRBV6-5; a weak D match, TRBD1 (5 bases). The V and J ends lost 7 bases and 4 bases respectively, with 13 bases between them. CDR3 length: 14 amino acids. The germline CDR1 and CDR2 sequences are MNHEY and SVGAGI. The CDR3 loop is CASKDGGDNEKLFF. DNA of the CDR3: TGTGCCAGCAAGGACGGGGGAGATAATGAAAAACTGTTTTTT.

The chain recombines TRBV19 with TRBJ2-2, with 12 bases identical to TRBD2. The CDR3 runs to 15 residues. Germline CDR1 is LNHDA and CDR2 is SQIVND (reference sequence). After removal of 7 bases from V and 3 bases from J, the junction contained 3 bases not matched to a gene. CDR3 amino acids: CASNRLAGDTGELFF. For the CDR3, the DNA is TGTGCCAGTAATCGACTAGCGGGAGACACCGGGGAGCTGTTTTTT.